These T cell receptor beta chains were read from a single sample in a study of CD8+CD57+ T cells in acquired aplastic anemia. TCRdb ran MiXCR on the reads and lists one entry per CDR3 protein. The repertoire holds under 200,000 distinct CDR3 sequences, with under 55% as singletons. The sample taken for sequencing was sorted CD4+, CD8+, or CD8+CD57+ T cells (not recorded which) from PBMCs. The receptors shown here come from a human donor with aplastic anemia. Each CDR3 is given with its conserved first and last residue. A D gene is named only where the DNA matches it firmly. The size entry is marked missing in some rows and otherwise reads once, few, many or a size class.

v_call,clone_size,j_call,d_call,cdr3_aa,cdr3_nt
TRBV24-1,many,TRBJ2-1,TRBD1,CATSDLPGQGTYEQFF,TGTGCCACCAGTGATTTGCCTGGACAGGGGACGTATGAGCAGTTCTTC
TRBV20-1,.,TRBJ2-7,TRBD2,CSAITGTSERSVYEQYF,TGCAGTGCGATAACCGGGACTAGCGAGAGGTCGGTCTACGAGCAGTACTTC
TRBV7-9,.,TRBJ1-6,.,CASSQARQSPLHF,TGTGCCAGCAGCCAGGCCCGCCAATCACCCCTCCACTTT
TRBV6-6,many,TRBJ1-4,TRBD1,CASRDRVGEKLFF,TGTGCCAGCAGGGACAGGGTAGGAGAAAAACTGTTTTTT
TRBV2,many,TRBJ1-1,TRBD1,CASVGDRAGEAEAFF,TGTGCCAGCGTTGGGGACAGGGCTGGAGAAGCTGAAGCTTTCTTT
TRBV24-1,few,TRBJ2-7,TRBD2,CATSDSGGLYEQYF,TGTGCCACCAGTGATAGCGGGGGGCTTTACGAGCAGTACTTC
TRBV9,many,TRBJ2-2,.,CASSVGGWRDTGELFF,TGTGCCAGCAGCGTAGGGGGTTGGAGGGACACCGGGGAGCTGTTTTTT
TRBV24-1,few,TRBJ1-1,.,CATSDLLEDTEAFF,TGTGCCACCAGTGATTTGCTGGAGGACACTGAAGCTTTCTTT
TRBV29-1,.,TRBJ1-1,.,CSVVVGVRGNTEAFF,TGCAGCGTTGTCGTTGGGGTCCGGGGGAACACTGAAGCTTTCTTT
TRBV3-1,.,TRBJ1-2,.,CASSQQGFGYGYTF,TGTGCCAGCAGCCAGCAGGGGTTCGGCTATGGCTACACCTTC
TRBV7-2,many,TRBJ2-2,.,CASSFSTTGELFF,TGTGCCAGCAGCTTTAGTACGACCGGGGAGCTGTTTTTT
TRBV11-2,many,TRBJ2-7,TRBD1,CASSSLGAGGYEQYF,TGTGCCAGCAGCTCCCTTGGGGCAGGGGGCTACGAGCAGTACTTC
TRBV19,.,TRBJ1-1,.,CASSITGVGSVAEAFF,TGTGCCAGTAGTATAACGGGGGTTGGGTCAGTGGCTGAAGCTTTCTTT
TRBV6-5,.,TRBJ1-6,.,CASSWGRGSPLHF,TGTGCCAGCAGTTGGGGGCGCGGTTCACCCCTCCACTTT
TRBV10-3,.,TRBJ1-1,TRBD1,CAIQRTGKDTAAFF,TGTGCCATCCAGAGGACAGGGAAAGACACTGCAGCTTTCTTT
TRBV5-8,many,TRBJ2-3,.,CASSLDTDTQYF,TGTGCCAGCAGCTTGGACACAGATACGCAGTATTTT
TRBV7-9,.,TRBJ2-7,.,CASSSGTAWGEQYF,TGTGCCAGCAGCTCGGGGACTGCGTGGGGCGAGCAGTACTTC
TRBV7-3,.,TRBJ2-1,TRBD2,CASSLTGTSDCNEQFF,TGTGCCAGCAGCTTAACCGGGACTAGCGACTGCAATGAGCAGTTCTTC
TRBV5-1,.,TRBJ2-3,TRBD2,CASRSWERGTDTQYF,TGCGCCAGCAGATCGTGGGAGCGGGGGACAGATACGCAGTATTTT
TRBV13,.,TRBJ2-7,.,CASSFMGYEQYF,TGTGCCAGCAGCTTCATGGGGTACGAGCAGTACTTC
TRBV24-1,few,TRBJ2-6,TRBD1,CATGTGAGGANVLTF,TGTGCCACCGGGACAGGGGCTGGAGGGGCCAACGTCCTGACTTTC
TRBV29-1,few,TRBJ1-2,.,CSAQGGGGYTF,TGCAGCGCCCAGGGTGGGGGTGGCTACACCTTC
TRBV5-1,many,TRBJ2-7,.,CASSYTGINFGEQYF,TGCGCCAGCAGTTACACCGGGATCAACTTTGGGGAGCAGTACTTC
TRBV15,.,TRBJ2-7,.,CATSGRQALTYKQYF,TGTGCCACCAGCGGGAGACAGGCCCTAACCTACAAGCAGTACTTC
TRBV7-6,many,TRBJ1-1,.,CASSSTVRHSEAFF,TGTGCCAGCAGCTCAACTGTAAGACACTCTGAAGCTTTCTTT
TRBV24-1,.,TRBJ1-2,.,CATRNGTPFDYGYTF,TGTGCCACCAGGAATGGGACCCCCTTTGACTATGGCTACACCTTC
TRBV12-3/TRBV12-4,many,TRBJ1-2,.,CASSYFGNYGYTF,TGTGCCAGCAGTTATTTCGGGAACTATGGCTACACCTTC
TRBV2,many,TRBJ1-3,TRBD1,CASRSRGQVSQGARTIYF,TGTGCCAGCAGAAGCAGGGGACAGGTCTCCCAGGGAGCGAGAACCATATATTTT
TRBV20-1,many,TRBJ1-2,.,CSARQFGGHGYTF,TGCAGTGCTAGGCAATTCGGGGGTCATGGCTACACCTTC
TRBV24-1,.,TRBJ2-2,.,CATSDLLGQAFFGELFF,TGTGCCACCAGTGATTTATTGGGACAAGCTTTCTTCGGGGAGCTGTTTTTT
TRBV7-6,.,TRBJ2-7,TRBD1,CASSRQGLYEQYF,TGTGCCAGCAGTCGACAGGGGTTGTACGAGCAGTACTTC
TRBV10-1,many,TRBJ2-7,TRBD1,CASSRGTVEEQYF,TGCGCCAGCAGTAGAGGGACAGTCGAAGAGCAGTACTTC
TRBV10-3,.,TRBJ1-2,TRBD1,CAITEGQWSSGNTF,TGTGCCATCACCGAGGGACAGTGGAGCTCTGGAAACACCTTC
TRBV7-2,many,TRBJ2-7,.,CASSLESSSLYEQYF,TGTGCCAGCAGCTTAGAGTCTTCTAGTCTCTACGAGCAGTACTTC
TRBV27,.,TRBJ1-1,.,CASSSRQRNTEAFF,TGTGCCAGCAGTTCGAGACAACGGAACACTGAAGCTTTCTTT
TRBV2,.,TRBJ2-7,TRBD2,CASSESGGGEQYF,TGTGCCAGCAGTGAATCCGGGGGGGGGGAGCAGTACTTC
TRBV7-2,many,TRBJ2-7,TRBD1,CASSRTGGLFSGEQYF,TGTGCCAGCAGCCGCACAGGGGGCTTATTCTCGGGGGAGCAGTACTTC
TRBV10-3,.,TRBJ2-2,TRBD2,CASRRLAGGKNTGELFF,TGTGCCAGCAGGAGACTAGCGGGAGGGAAGAACACCGGGGAGCTGTTTTTT
TRBV5-5,many,TRBJ2-5,.,CASSLDFAGRETQYF,TGTGCCAGCAGCTTGGATTTCGCGGGTAGAGAGACCCAGTACTTC
TRBV11-1,.,TRBJ2-1,TRBD2,CASSLGLAVNEQFF,TGTGCCAGCAGCCTGGGACTAGCGGTCAATGAGCAGTTCTTC
TRBV5-3,.,TRBJ2-3,TRBD2,CARGGASGTTDTQYF,TGTGCTAGAGGGGGGGCTAGCGGGACAACAGATACGCAGTATTTT
TRBV3-1,.,TRBJ1-4,.,CASSQAAPEKLFF,TGTGCCAGCAGCCAAGCTGCCCCTGAAAAACTGTTTTTT
TRBV24-1,.,TRBJ1-3,TRBD1,CATDDRVSPSIYF,TGTGCCACCGACGACAGGGTCAGCCCCAGCATATATTTT
TRBV7-2,many,TRBJ2-7,TRBD2,CASSYSAGLAGGYEQYF,TGTGCCAGCAGCTACTCAGCAGGACTAGCGGGAGGGTACGAGCAGTACTTC
TRBV5-4,many,TRBJ1-2,.,CASSRPGDQYGYTF,TGTGCCAGCAGTCGTCCGGGAGACCAATATGGCTACACCTTC